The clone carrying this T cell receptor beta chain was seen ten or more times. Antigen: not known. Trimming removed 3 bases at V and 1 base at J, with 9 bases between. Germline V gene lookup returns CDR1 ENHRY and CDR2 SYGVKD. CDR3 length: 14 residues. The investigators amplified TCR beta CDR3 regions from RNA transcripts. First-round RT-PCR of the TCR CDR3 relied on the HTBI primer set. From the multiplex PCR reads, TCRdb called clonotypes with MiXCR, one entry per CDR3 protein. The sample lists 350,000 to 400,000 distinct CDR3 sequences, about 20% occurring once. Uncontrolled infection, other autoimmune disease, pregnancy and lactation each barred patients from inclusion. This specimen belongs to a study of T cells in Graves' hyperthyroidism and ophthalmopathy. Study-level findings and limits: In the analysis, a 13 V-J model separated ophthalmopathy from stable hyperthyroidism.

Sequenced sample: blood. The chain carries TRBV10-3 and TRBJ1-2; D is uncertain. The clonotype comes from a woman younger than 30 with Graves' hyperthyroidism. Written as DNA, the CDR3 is TGTGCCATCAGTGACCCGTCCGGTAACTATGGCTACACCTTC. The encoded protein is CAISDPSGNYGYTF.